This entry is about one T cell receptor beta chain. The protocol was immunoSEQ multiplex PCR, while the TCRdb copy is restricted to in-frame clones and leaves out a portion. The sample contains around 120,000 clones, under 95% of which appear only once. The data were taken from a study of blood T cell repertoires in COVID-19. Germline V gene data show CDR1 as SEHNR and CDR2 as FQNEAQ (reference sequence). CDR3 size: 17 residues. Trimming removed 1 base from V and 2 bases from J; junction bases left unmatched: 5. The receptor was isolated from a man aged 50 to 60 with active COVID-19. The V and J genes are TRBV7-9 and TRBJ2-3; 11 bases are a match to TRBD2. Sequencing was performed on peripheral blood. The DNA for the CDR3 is TGTGCCAGCAGCTTAGGGTTAGCGGGAGGGCCCACAGATACGCAGTATTTT. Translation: CASSLGLAGGPTDTQYF.